This T cell receptor (beta chain) was recorded in a study of post-analysis software for immune sequencing data (dated by TCRdb to the mid-2010s). Looking at the study overall: Recorded disease courses included relapsing-remitting, secondary progressive and progressive-relapsing multiple sclerosis, with some patients lacking subtype annotation. Patient repertoires were compared against about a dozen previously published healthy control repertoires from donors aged roughly 6 to 28 years. A subset of samples was prepared in parallel using single-end sample barcoding, then pooled and co-amplified after Illumina adapter ligation.

The library relied on PCR. Sequencer: Illumina HiSeq 2500. Unique molecular identifiers were incorporated into TCR beta cDNA libraries to reduce PCR and sequencing biases. Per 1 to 10 million input T cells, around 500,000 cDNA molecules were obtained, such that each molecule approximated one T cell. Patient libraries were prepared and sequenced with the same protocol used for the earlier healthy control dataset. Within a given batch, samples were prepared together, multiplexed and sequenced on the same HiSeq lane. Under the source paper's analysis protocol: Raw barcoded reads were processed with MIGEC, and single-read molecular identifier groups were discarded before consensus assembly and CDR3 extraction. Clonotype tables were post-analysed with VDJtools, and diversity was normalized by down-sampling all datasets to the smallest sample size. To correct batch-related cross-sample contamination, repertoire overlap clustering matched CDR3 amino acid sequences but not nucleotide sequences. TCRdb reprocessing: public reads trimmed at Q25 with fastp, clones called with MiXCR, in-frame beta chains kept. Under each unique CDR3 protein, matching rows form one entry showing the most common genes and DNA. It is TCRdb's table, rather than the study itself, that gives the V and J calls and clone size. The sample includes some 690,000 distinct CDR3 sequences, with roughly 27% observed a single time. The leading ten clones occupy 0.5% to 0.6% of the sample.

The paper as a whole reports these results and caveats: Compared with controls, multiple sclerosis patients had significantly lower normalized Chao1 diversity, a finding suggesting substantial peripheral T-cell clonal expansion. Significantly higher frequencies in patients than in controls were found for roughly 5 TRBV segments, including TRBV5-6, TRBV5-1 and TRBV20-1. The multiple sclerosis patient group was slightly younger than the control group. Strong co-clustering of samples prepared in the same batch was shown by direct clustering with F measure, prompting a batch-effect correction.

Germline trimming amounts to 1 base on V and 2 bases on J, with 9 as the count of junction bases outside the gene matches. The CDR3, from cysteine to phenylalanine, totals 18 residues. Solely the CDR3 DNA is kept, with 54 bases framed from the first base. CDR1 and CDR2, looked up from the germline V gene, are MGHRA and YSYEKL. This clonotype was seen more than once but under ten times. Its antigen is still unknown. No per-base quality is available; no much larger clone lies one base away. To demonstrate the VDJtools post-analysis software, TCR beta repertoires were profiled from the peripheral blood of about a dozen young patients with multiple sclerosis. Multiple sclerosis patients were children and adolescents aged roughly 6 to 16 years.

The source is a girl aged 10 to 17 with multiple sclerosis. The sequenced sample consisted of blood. This chain is built from TRBV4-1 and TRBJ2-3, with 10 bases in between that match TRBD2. The DNA sequence is as follows: TGCGCCAGCAGCCAAGGGTTCAATAGCGGGGGGCCCACAGATACGCAGTATTTT. It specifies CASSQGFNSGGPTDTQYF.